These 3 T cell receptor beta chains originate from one sample sequenced in a study of blood T cell repertoires in COVID-19. Assay used: immunoSEQ multiplex PCR; TCRdb lists only in-frame clones, some missing. The sample contains about 300,000 clones, over 85% of which appear only once. The sequenced sample was PBMCs or T cells enriched from blood (not recorded which). Receptors were obtained from a woman in her 50s who had been exposed to COVID-19.

The J gene is TRBJ2-1, the V gene TRBV6-5; 12 bases agree with TRBD2. The CDR3 is 14 residues long. CDR1 MNHEY and CDR2 SVGAGI come from the germline V gene. V dropped 7 bases and J dropped 4; count of bases not matched to a gene: 2. CDR3 loop: CASILAGGYNEQFF. The CDR3 coding sequence is TGTGCCAGCATCCTAGCGGGGGGGTACAATGAGCAGTTCTTC.

V usage is TRBV5-5 and J usage is TRBJ1-1; D is ambiguous. CDR1 SGHKS and CDR2 YYEKEE come from the germline V gene (reference sequence). Trimming cost V 0 bases and J 5 bases, with 23 bases left between them. The CDR3 spans 18 residues. In DNA, the CDR3 is TGTGCCAGCAGCTTGGCCCCACTAGCCGCCGAGGGCCGGACTGAAGCTTTCTTT. Amino acids: CASSLAPLAAEGRTEAFF.

This clone appeared once. The chain is built from TRBV5-1 and TRBJ2-1; D possibly corresponds to TRBD1 (6 bases). The germline gives CDR1 SGHRS, CDR2 YFSETQ. The CDR3 loop spans 18 amino acids. The V end lost 1 base, the J end lost 4 bases, and 21 bases lay between the germline ends. CDR3 nucleotides: TGCGCCAGCAGCTTGTTAAGGACAGAGACAAATATATACAATGAGCAGTTCTTC. This codes for CASSLLRTETNIYNEQFF. The entire variable domain, with the rest obtained from reference TRBV5-1 and TRBJ2-1, is as follows: KAGVTQTPRYLIKTRGQQVTLSCSPISGHRSVSWYQQTPGQGLQFLFEYFSETQRNKGNFPGRFSGRQFSNSRSEMNVSTLELGDSALYLCASSLLRTETNIYNEQFFGPGTRLTVL.